The text below deals with one T cell receptor beta chain. This CDR3 comprises 17 residues. The germline V gene encodes CDR1 SGHNT and CDR2 YYREEE (reference sequence). V gave up 3 bases and J gave up 0 bases; unmatched junction bases: 2. Authors' data handling: Estimation of nucleated cell counts was performed using reference gene primer amplification. Produced via immunoSEQ multiplex PCR; TCRdb's table is partial and in-frame only. Clone size and V and J calls were adopted from that table, with D and trimming inferred from the DNA. The sample yields 200,000 or so clones, approximately 86% seen once. The data were obtained in a study of blood T cell repertoires in COVID-19. Study in general: Acute and convalescent COVID-19 specimens originated in the United States, Italy and Spain. Sample material is recorded as cDNA or gDNA derived from T cells, B-cell-depleted T cells, or PBMCs.

The chain uses TRBV5-4 and TRBJ2-1, with 14 bases identical to TRBD2. The sample was peripheral blood. This receptor was taken from a man between 65 and 85 years old with active or convalescent COVID-19. CDR3 bases: TGTGCCAGCAGCTCCGGACTAGCGGGGGGCTCCTACAATGAGCAGTTCTTC. This encodes CASSSGLAGGSYNEQFF.